This T cell receptor beta chain was obtained from a study of blood T cell repertoires in COVID-19. Across the study: Whether acute or convalescent, the COVID-19 samples came from the United States, Italy and Spain. Sources were T cells, B-cell-depleted T cells, or PBMCs; the material itself was cDNA or gDNA.

The length of the CDR3 is 16 residues. The J segment lost 4 bases and the V segment lost 6 bases, leaving 11 bases of the junction unmatched. Per germline, CDR1 MDHEN and CDR2 SYDVKM. Study processing details: Reference gene primer amplification in the assay estimated nucleated cell counts. The data were produced by immunoSEQ multiplex PCR, yet TCRdb's version contains in-frame clones alone and is incomplete. The V and J calls and clone size are taken from that table; D and trimming were inferred from the DNA. Of 150,000 to 200,000 clones in the sample, around four fifths were seen once. The sample was peripheral blood. The gene calls are TRBV28 and TRBJ2-3; 9 bases map to TRBD1. The origin of this receptor is a human donor in a cohort sampled during active COVID-19. CDR3 residues: CASRLQGARVADTQYF. The CDR3 DNA follows: TGTGCCAGCAGACTACAGGGGGCGAGGGTCGCAGATACGCAGTATTTT.